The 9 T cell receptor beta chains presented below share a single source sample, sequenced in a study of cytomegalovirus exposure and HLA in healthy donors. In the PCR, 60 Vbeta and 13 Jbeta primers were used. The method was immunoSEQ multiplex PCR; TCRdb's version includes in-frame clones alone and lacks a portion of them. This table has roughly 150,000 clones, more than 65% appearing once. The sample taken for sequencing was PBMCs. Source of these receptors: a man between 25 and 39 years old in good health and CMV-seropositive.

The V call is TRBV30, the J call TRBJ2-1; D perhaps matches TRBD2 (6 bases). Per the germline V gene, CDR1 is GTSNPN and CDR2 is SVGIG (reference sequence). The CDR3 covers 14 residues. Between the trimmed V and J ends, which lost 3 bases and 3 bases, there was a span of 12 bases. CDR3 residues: CAWRAGYYYNEQFF. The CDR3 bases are TGTGCCTGGAGGGCGGGATATTACTACAATGAGCAGTTCTTC. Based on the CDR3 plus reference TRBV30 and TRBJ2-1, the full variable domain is SQTIHQWPATLVQPVGSPLSLECTVEGTSNPNLYWYRQAAGRGLQLLFYSVGIGQISSEVPQNLSASRPQDRQFILSSKKLLLSDSGFYLCAWRAGYYYNEQFFGPGTRLTVL.

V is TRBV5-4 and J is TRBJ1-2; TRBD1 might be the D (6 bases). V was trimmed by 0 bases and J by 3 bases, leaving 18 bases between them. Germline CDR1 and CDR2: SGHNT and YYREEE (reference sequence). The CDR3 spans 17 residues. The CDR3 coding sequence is TGTGCCAGCAGCTTGGCCTGGCTGGGGGGGGGCGACTATGGCTACACCTTC. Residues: CASSLAWLGGGDYGYTF.

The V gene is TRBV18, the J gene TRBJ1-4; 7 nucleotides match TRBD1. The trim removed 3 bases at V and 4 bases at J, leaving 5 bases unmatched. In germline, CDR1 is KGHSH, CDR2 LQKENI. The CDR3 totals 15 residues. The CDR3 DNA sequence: TGTGCCAGCTCACCTGGGACAGTACTTAATGAAAAACTGTTTTTT. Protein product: CASSPGTVLNEKLFF. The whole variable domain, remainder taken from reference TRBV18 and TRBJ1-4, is NAGVMQNPRHLVRRRGQEARLRCSPMKGHSHVYWYRQLPEEGLKFMVYLQKENIIDESGMPKERFSAEFPKEGPSILRIQQVVRGDSAAYFCASSPGTVLNEKLFFGSGTQLSVL.

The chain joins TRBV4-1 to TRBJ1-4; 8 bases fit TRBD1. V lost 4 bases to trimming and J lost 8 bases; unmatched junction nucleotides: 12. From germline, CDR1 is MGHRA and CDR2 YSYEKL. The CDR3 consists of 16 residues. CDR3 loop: CASSPGDRFGKEKLFF. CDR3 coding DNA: TGCGCCAGCAGCCCCGGGGACAGGTTCGGTAAGGAAAAACTGTTTTTT.

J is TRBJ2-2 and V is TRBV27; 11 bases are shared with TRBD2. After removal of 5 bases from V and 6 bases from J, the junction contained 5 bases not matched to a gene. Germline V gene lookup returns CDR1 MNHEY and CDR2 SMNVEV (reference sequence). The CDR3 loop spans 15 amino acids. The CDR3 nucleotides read TGTGCCAGCAGTCTGGGACTAGCGGAGTCCGGGGAGCTGTTTTTT. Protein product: CASSLGLAESGELFF.

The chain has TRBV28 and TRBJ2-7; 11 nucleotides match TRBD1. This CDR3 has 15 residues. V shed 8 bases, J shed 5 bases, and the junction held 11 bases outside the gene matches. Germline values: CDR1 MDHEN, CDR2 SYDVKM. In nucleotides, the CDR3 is TGTGCCAGCCAACGTTCCGGGACAGGGGGAGACGAGCAGTACTTC. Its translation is CASQRSGTGGDEQYF.

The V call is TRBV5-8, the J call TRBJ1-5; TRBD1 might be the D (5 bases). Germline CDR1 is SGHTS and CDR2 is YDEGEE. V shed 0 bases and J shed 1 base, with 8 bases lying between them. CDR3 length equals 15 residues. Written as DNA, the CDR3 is TGTGCCAGCAGCTTGGAAGGGGCCAGCAATCAGCCCCAGCATTTT. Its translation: CASSLEGASNQPQHF.

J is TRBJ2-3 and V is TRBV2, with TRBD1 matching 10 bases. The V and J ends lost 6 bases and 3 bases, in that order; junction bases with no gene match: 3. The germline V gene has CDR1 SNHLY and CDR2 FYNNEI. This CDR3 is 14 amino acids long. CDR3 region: CASRMGQGTDTQYF. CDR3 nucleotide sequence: TGTGCCAGCAGGATGGGACAGGGGACAGATACGCAGTATTTT.

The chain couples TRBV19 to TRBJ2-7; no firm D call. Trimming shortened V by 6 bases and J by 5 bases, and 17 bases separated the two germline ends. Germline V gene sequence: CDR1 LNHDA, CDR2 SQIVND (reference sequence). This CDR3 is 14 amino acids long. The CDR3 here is CASSPQQAPDEQYF. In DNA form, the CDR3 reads TGTGCCAGTAGCCCTCAGCAGGCTCCCGACGAGCAGTACTTC.